Listed here are 5 T cell receptor beta chains from one sample, sequenced in a study of CD8 T cells in ankylosing spondylitis. MiXCR, applied by TCRdb to the 5' RACE reads, yields one record per CDR3 protein. The sample shows around 300,000 distinct CDR3 sequences, 11% of them seen only once. The sequenced sample was blood, either unsorted or a sorted T cell fraction (not recorded which). The receptor set was obtained from a female donor with ankylosing spondylitis or in good health (not recorded which).

In its sample, this clonotype was seen many times. The chain couples TRBV20-1 to TRBJ2-1; D not certain. Germline-derived CDR1 and CDR2 are DFQATT and SNEGSKA (reference sequence). Trimming removed 3 bases at V and 1 base at J, with 10 bases between. The CDR3 runs to 14 residues. The CDR3 reads CSASGYWSYNEQFF. In DNA form, the CDR3 reads TGCAGTGCTAGCGGGTACTGGTCCTACAATGAGCAGTTCTTC.

In this sample, this clonotype turned up many times. This chain connects TRBV5-1 to TRBJ1-1; possible D gene TRBD1, 6 bases. Trimming shortened V by 3 bases and J by 0 bases, and 9 bases separated the two germline ends. The CDR3 has 14 amino acids. Looked up from germline, CDR1 is SGHRS and CDR2 is YFSETQ. CDR3 bases: TGCGCCAGCAGCTCAGGACAGATGAACACTGAAGCTTTCTTT. This codes for CASSSGQMNTEAFF.

In nucleotides, the CDR3 is TGTGCCAGCAGCCTCCGTCCGGGGGACAGACAGGACGGCACAGATACGCAGTATTTT. It is translated as CASSLRPGDRQDGTDTQYF. The chain is built from TRBV7-6 and TRBJ2-3, with D possibly matching TRBD1 (7 bases). The V end lost 5 bases, the J end lost 1 base, and 25 bases lay between the germline ends. Germline CDR1 reads SGHVS; CDR2 reads FNYEAQ. This CDR3 has 19 amino acids.

This clonotype was seen at least ten times. The V and J genes are TRBV5-1 and TRBJ2-1, with 10 bases identical to TRBD2. The V gene's germline CDR1 is SGHRS and CDR2 YFSETQ. The junction had 4 bases not matched to a gene; V was cut back by 3 bases and J by 4 bases. The CDR3 contains 15 residues. CDR3: CASSYSGGTYNEQFF. The DNA for the CDR3 is TGCGCCAGCAGCTATAGCGGGGGGACTTACAATGAGCAGTTCTTC. Full variable domain (rest looked up from reference TRBV5-1 and TRBJ2-1): KAGVTQTPRYLIKTRGQQVTLSCSPISGHRSVSWYQQTPGQGLQFLFEYFSETQRNKGNFPGRFSGRQFSNSRSEMNVSTLELGDSALYLCASSYSGGTYNEQFFGPGTRLTVL.

V and J are TRBV12-3 or TRBV12-4 and TRBJ2-3; 8 positions match TRBD2. The trim removed 7 bases at V and 3 bases at J, leaving 6 bases unmatched. The CDR3 length is 14 residues. DNA of the CDR3: TGTGCCAGCAATCCGGGACTAGTAACAGATACGCAGTATTTT. It codes for CASNPGLVTDTQYF.